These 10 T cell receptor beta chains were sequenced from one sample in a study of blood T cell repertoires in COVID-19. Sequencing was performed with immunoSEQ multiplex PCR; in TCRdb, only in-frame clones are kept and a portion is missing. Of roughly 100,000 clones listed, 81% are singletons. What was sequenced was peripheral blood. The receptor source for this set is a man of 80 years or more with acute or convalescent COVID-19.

The chain's CDR3 is CASSLDRDNVLTF. The CDR3 DNA reads as TGTGCCAGCAGCTTGGACAGGGATAACGTCCTGACTTTC. The genes are TRBV5-4 and TRBJ2-6, with D possibly matching TRBD1 (6 bases). V was clipped by 0 bases and J by 10 bases, with 8 bases between them. Germline V gene lookup returns CDR1 SGHNT and CDR2 YYREEE (reference sequence). The CDR3 covers 13 residues.

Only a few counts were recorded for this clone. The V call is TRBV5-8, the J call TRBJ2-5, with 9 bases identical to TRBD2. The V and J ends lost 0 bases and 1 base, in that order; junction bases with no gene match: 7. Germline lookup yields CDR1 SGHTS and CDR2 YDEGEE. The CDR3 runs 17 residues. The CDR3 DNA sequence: TGTGCCAGCAGCTTGGGGGGTAGCGGGAGCCTCCAAGAGACCCAGTACTTC. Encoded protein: CASSLGGSGSLQETQYF.

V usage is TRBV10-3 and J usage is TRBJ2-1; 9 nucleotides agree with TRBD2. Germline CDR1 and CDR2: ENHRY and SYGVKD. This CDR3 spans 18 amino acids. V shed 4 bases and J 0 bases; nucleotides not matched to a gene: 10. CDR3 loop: CAISGVSGRGSSYNEQFF. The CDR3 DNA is TGTGCCATCAGTGGAGTTAGCGGGAGAGGGAGCTCCTACAATGAGCAGTTCTTC.

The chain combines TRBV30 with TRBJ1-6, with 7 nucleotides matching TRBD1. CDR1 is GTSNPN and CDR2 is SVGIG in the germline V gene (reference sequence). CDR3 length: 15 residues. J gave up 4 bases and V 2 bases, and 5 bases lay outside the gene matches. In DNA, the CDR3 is TGTGCCTGGAGTACCCCGGGACAGTATAATTCACCCCTCCACTTT. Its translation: CAWSTPGQYNSPLHF.

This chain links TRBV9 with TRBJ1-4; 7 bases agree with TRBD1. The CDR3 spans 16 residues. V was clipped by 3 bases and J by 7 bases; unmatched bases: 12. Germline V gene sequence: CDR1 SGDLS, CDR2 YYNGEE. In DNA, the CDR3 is TGTGCCAGCAGCGGACCACAGGGGCCTCTTGCTGAAAAACTGTTTTTT. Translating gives CASSGPQGPLAEKLFF.

In DNA form, the CDR3 reads TGTGCCTGGAGTCCAGCCGGGACAGAGCAGTACTTC. Translation: CAWSPAGTEQYF. The V gene is TRBV30, the J gene TRBJ2-7; TRBD1 is a possible D gene (6 bases). The V end lost 2 bases, the J end lost 7 bases, and 12 bases lay between the germline ends. This CDR3 is 12 amino acids long. Germline CDR1 reads GTSNPN; CDR2 reads SVGIG (reference sequence).

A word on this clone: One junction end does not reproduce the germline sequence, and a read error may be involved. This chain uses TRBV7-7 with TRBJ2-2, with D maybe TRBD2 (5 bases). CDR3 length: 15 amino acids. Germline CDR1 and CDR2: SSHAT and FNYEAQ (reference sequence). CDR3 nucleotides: TGTGCTAGCAGCTTAGCGAGCTCGGGCACCGGGGAGCTGTTTTTT. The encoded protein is CASSLASSGTGELFF.

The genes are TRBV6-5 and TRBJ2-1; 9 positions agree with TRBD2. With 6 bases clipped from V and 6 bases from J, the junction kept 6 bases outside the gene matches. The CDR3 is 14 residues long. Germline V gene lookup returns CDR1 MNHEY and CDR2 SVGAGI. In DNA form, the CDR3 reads TGTGCCAGCAGGGACCTAGCGGGAAGCAATGAGCAGTTCTTC. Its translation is CASRDLAGSNEQFF.

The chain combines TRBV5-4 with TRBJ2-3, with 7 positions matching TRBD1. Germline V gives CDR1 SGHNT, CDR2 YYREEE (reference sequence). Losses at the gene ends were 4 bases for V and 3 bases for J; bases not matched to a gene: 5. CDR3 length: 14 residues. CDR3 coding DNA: TGTGCCAGCAGCCTACAGGGGCTAACAGATACGCAGTATTTT. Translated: CASSLQGLTDTQYF. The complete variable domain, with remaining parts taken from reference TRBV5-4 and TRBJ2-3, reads ETGVTQSPTHLIKTRGQQVTLRCSSQSGHNTVSWYQQALGQGPQFIFQYYREEENGRGNFPPRFSGLQFPNYSSELNVNALELDDSALYLCASSLQGLTDTQYFGPGTRLTVL.

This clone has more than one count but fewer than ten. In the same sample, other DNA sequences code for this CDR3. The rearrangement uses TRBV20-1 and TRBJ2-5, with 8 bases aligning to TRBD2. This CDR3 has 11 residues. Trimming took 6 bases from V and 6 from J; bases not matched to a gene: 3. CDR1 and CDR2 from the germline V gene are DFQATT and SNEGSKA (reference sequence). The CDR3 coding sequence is TGCAGTGCGGCGGGGGGCAAGACCCAGTACTTC. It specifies CSAAGGKTQYF.